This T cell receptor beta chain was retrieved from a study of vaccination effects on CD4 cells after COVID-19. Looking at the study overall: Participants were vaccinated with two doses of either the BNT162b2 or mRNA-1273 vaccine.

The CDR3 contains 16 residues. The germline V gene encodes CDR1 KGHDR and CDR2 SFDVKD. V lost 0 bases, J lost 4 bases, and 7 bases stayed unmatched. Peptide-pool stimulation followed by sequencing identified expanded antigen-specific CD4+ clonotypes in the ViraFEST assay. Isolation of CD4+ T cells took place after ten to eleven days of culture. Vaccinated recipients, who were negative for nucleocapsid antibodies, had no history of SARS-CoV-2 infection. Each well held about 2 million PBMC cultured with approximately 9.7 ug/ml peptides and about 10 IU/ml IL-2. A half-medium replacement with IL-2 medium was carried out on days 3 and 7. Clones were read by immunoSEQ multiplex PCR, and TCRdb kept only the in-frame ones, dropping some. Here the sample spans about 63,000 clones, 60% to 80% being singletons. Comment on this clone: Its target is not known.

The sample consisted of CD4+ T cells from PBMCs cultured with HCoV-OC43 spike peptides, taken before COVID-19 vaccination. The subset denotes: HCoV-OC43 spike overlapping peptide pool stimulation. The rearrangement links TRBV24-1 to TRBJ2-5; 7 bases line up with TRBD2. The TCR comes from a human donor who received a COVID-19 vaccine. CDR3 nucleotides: TGTGCCACCAGTGATTTGCTATCGGGGGGACGAGAGACCCAGTACTTC. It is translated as CATSDLLSGGRETQYF.